The next 24 T cell receptor beta chains were all read from a single sample in a study of shared clonotypes between healthy human individuals. The assay was immunoSEQ multiplex PCR, and TCRdb's table has in-frame clones only and misses some. The sample holds around 2.5 million clones; over 85% are singletons and the top ten take around 0.4%. Input material: naive CD4+ T cells from PBMCs. Subset here: CD45RA+ positively selected. The receptors were gathered from a man younger than 30 in good health. Some clones in this sample may be carry-over from other donors' samples.

This clone was found once. V and J are TRBV5-4 and TRBJ2-3; 12 bases align to TRBD2. CDR1 is SGHNT and CDR2 is YYREEE in the germline V gene (reference sequence). The V segment lost 4 bases and the J segment 4 bases; nucleotides outside the gene matches: 10. The CDR3 is made up of 17 amino acids. CDR3 residues: CASSRAGLAGYADTQYF. CDR3 nucleotides: TGTGCCAGCAGCCGAGCAGGACTAGCGGGATATGCAGATACGCAGTATTTT.

The chain carries TRBV28 and TRBJ1-4, with D unclear. This CDR3 is built from 16 residues. The germline V gene encodes CDR1 MDHEN and CDR2 SYDVKM. Trimming removed 5 bases from V and 0 bases from J, with 13 bases in between. The CDR3 loop reads CASSKNPGSTNEKLFF. The CDR3 nucleotides read TGTGCCAGCAGTAAAAACCCGGGATCAACTAATGAAAAACTGTTTTTT.

CDR3: CASRIQGNYGYTF. CDR3 coding DNA: TGTGCCAGCAGAATCCAGGGGAACTATGGCTACACCTTC. The chain has TRBV28 and TRBJ1-2, with D perhaps matching TRBD1 (6 bases). Germline CDR1 MDHEN, CDR2 SYDVKM. V lost 6 bases to trimming and J lost 2 bases, with 10 bases between them. CDR3 length: 13 amino acids.

V usage is TRBV11-3 and J usage is TRBJ2-2; D is unresolved. The V end was cut by 2 bases, the J end by 6 bases, with 4 bases between. Germline CDR1 reads SGHNT; CDR2 reads YENEEA. This CDR3 has 12 residues. The CDR3 DNA reads TGTGCCAGCAGCTTATCCCCCGGGGAGCTGTTTTTT. Protein: CASSLSPGELFF.

The chain employs TRBV28 and TRBJ2-7; D might be TRBD1 (6 bases). CDR1 and CDR2 from the germline V gene are MDHEN and SYDVKM. This CDR3 region has 11 residues. Trimming shortened V by 5 bases and J by 10 bases, and 12 bases separated the two germline ends. CDR3 in DNA: TGTGCCAGCAGTCCCCGACAGGCTCAGTACTTC. Its translation: CASSPRQAQYF.

The CDR3 DNA follows: TGTGCCAGCAGCTTAGCTTGGGACAGGGGATTGAACACTGAAGCTTTCTTT. Translated: CASSLAWDRGLNTEAFF. V gene TRBV7-6 combines with J gene TRBJ1-1, with 10 nucleotides matching TRBD1. Germline trimming cut 0 bases from V and 0 bases from J; bases unmatched to any gene: 4. CDR1 and CDR2 (germline): SGHVS, FNYEAQ. CDR3 length: 17 residues.

V gene TRBV7-9 combines with J gene TRBJ2-5; D might be TRBD2 (5 bases). V shed 5 bases and J shed 1 base, with 14 bases lying between them. There are 15 residues in the CDR3. Germline V gene lookup returns CDR1 SEHNR and CDR2 FQNEAQ (reference sequence). The CDR3 is CASSARPAAQETQYF. CDR3 in DNA: TGTGCCAGCAGCGCAAGACCAGCGGCCCAAGAGACCCAGTACTTC. Filled out from reference TRBV7-9 and TRBJ2-5, the complete variable domain reads DTGVSQNPRHKITKRGQNVTFRCDPISEHNRLYWYRQTLGQGPEFLTYFQNEAQLEKSRLLSDRFSAERPKGSFSTLEIQRTEQGDSAMYLCASSARPAAQETQYFGPGTRLLVL.

V is TRBV18 and J is TRBJ2-4; TRBD2 matches 16 bases. The length of the CDR3 is 19 residues. After removal of 0 bases from V and 6 bases from J, the junction contained 8 bases not matched to a gene. Per germline, CDR1 KGHSH and CDR2 LQKENI. The CDR3 region is CASSPPTGGLAGGRNIQYF. In DNA, the CDR3 is TGTGCCAGCTCACCACCAACCGGGGGACTAGCGGGAGGGAGAAACATTCAGTACTTC.

The table lists this clone with a count of one. The chain employs TRBV25-1 and TRBJ1-2; D possibly corresponds to TRBD1 (5 bases). Deletions cut 8 bases from V and 6 bases from J, with 13 bases between. The CDR3 extends over 12 amino acids. CDR1 is MGHDK and CDR2 is SYGVNS in the germline V gene. CDR3 DNA sequence: TGTGCCAGCGCAGGGAATCGAGATGGCTACACCTTC. This translates into CASAGNRDGYTF.

Comment on this clone: The sample contains more than one DNA sequence encoding this CDR3. This chain links TRBV27 with TRBJ1-1; no reliable D call. CDR1 and CDR2 (germline): MNHEY, SMNVEV (reference sequence). The V end was cut by 3 bases, the J end by 0 bases, with 8 bases between. The CDR3 length is 14 residues. DNA for the CDR3: TGTGCCAGCAGTTTGTTCGCAGTGAACACTGAAGCTTTCTTT. This sequence encodes CASSLFAVNTEAFF.

The chain joins TRBV4-3 to TRBJ2-5; D may match TRBD1 or TRBD2 (6 bases each). Germline CDR1 LGHNA, CDR2 YSLEER. The CDR3 is made up of 13 amino acids. Trimming cost V 4 bases and J 4 bases, with 10 bases left between them. The CDR3 protein is CASSRGGGETQYF. The CDR3 region has the DNA TGCGCCAGCAGCCGAGGAGGGGGAGAGACCCAGTACTTC.

On this clone itself: This sample also contains other DNA sequences that code for the same CDR3. The genes are TRBV7-3 and TRBJ2-2, with 7 nucleotides matching TRBD2. Trimming removed 5 bases from V and 1 base from J; junction bases left unmatched: 4. The CDR3 is 15 residues long. The germline V gene encodes CDR1 SGHTA and CDR2 FQGTGA. This CDR3 is CASSLLARNTGELFF. The DNA for the CDR3 is TGTGCCAGCAGCCTACTAGCGAGGAACACCGGGGAGCTGTTTTTT.

This CDR3 reads CASSIASGANYGYTF. The CDR3 DNA sequence: TGTGCCAGTAGTATAGCTTCAGGGGCTAACTATGGCTACACCTTC. V is TRBV19 and J is TRBJ1-2; weak D call: TRBD1 (6 bases). CDR1 and CDR2 (germline): LNHDA, SQIVND (reference sequence). Trimming removed 1 base from V and 0 bases from J, with 9 bases in between. The CDR3 covers 15 residues.

V gene TRBV25-1 combines with J gene TRBJ1-2; 10 nucleotides agree with TRBD1. From germline, CDR1 is MGHDK and CDR2 SYGVNS. Trimming cost V 10 bases and J 2 bases; bases outside gene matches: 4. This CDR3 is built from 13 residues. DNA of the CDR3: TGTGCCAACGGGACAGGGGACAACTATGGCTACACCTTC. It encodes CANGTGDNYGYTF.

The chain couples TRBV18 to TRBJ2-7; the D gene is possibly TRBD1 (5 bases). The CDR3 runs to 15 residues. Trimming stripped 3 bases from V and 4 bases from J, with 16 bases between. Per the germline V gene, CDR1 is KGHSH and CDR2 is LQKENI. The CDR3: CASSPAGQGRYEQYF. CDR3 in DNA: TGTGCCAGCTCACCGGCCGGGCAGGGCCGTTACGAGCAGTACTTC.

The gene calls are TRBV7-2 and TRBJ2-5, with D possibly TRBD2 on 5 matching bases. Deletions cut 5 bases from V and 4 bases from J, with 11 bases between. Germline values: CDR1 SGHTA, CDR2 FQGNSA. The CDR3 has 13 residues. The CDR3 protein is CASSRQRTETQYF. For the CDR3, the DNA is TGTGCCAGCAGCCGCCAGCGGACAGAGACCCAGTACTTC. Full variable domain (outside the CDR3, taken from reference TRBV7-2 and TRBJ2-5): GAGVSQSPSNKVTEKGKDVELRCDPISGHTALYWYRQSLGQGLEFLIYFQGNSAPDKSGLPSDRFSAERTGGSVSTLTIQRTQQEDSAVYLCASSRQRTETQYFGPGTRLLVL.

The chain carries TRBV19 and TRBJ2-3; 8 bases are shared with TRBD1. CDR1 and CDR2 from the germline V gene are LNHDA and SQIVND (reference sequence). The CDR3 length is 15 residues. V lost 4 bases and J lost 3; bases outside the gene matches: 6. The CDR3, as DNA: TGTGCCAGTAGTACCTGGACAGGGTTGACAGATACGCAGTATTTT. As protein: CASSTWTGLTDTQYF.

About this clone: Other DNA sequences in the sample encode the same CDR3. This chain links TRBV28 with TRBJ1-2; 7 bases fit TRBD1. V lost 5 bases, J lost 4 bases, and 4 bases stayed unmatched. The CDR3 extends over 13 amino acids. CDR1 MDHEN and CDR2 SYDVKM come from the germline V gene. The DNA for the CDR3 is TGTGCCAGCAGTCTTCCAGGGGGCTATGGCTACACCTTC. It encodes CASSLPGGYGYTF.

This chain connects TRBV19 to TRBJ2-1; D may match TRBD1 or TRBD2 (5 bases each). Germline loops: CDR1 LNHDA, CDR2 SQIVND (reference sequence). The V and J ends lost 6 bases and 1 base respectively, with 16 bases between them. The CDR3 loop spans 16 amino acids. CDR3: CASRPRGGQSYNEQFF. The CDR3, as DNA: TGTGCCAGTAGACCCCGGGGCGGGCAGTCCTACAATGAGCAGTTCTTC.

The chain is built from TRBV10-3 and TRBJ2-5; D is possibly TRBD1 (6 bases). This CDR3 contains 14 residues. V was shortened by 2 bases and J by 5 bases, with 12 bases between the two germline ends. Germline CDR1 and CDR2: ENHRY and SYGVKD. DNA of the CDR3: TGTGCCATCAGTGAGCCAGGGGATGGGGAGACCCAGTACTTC. It codes for CAISEPGDGETQYF.

The chain recombines TRBV5-4 with TRBJ2-7; TRBD2 agrees at 8 bases. The V gene end was trimmed by 6 bases and the J gene end by 6 bases; junction bases not matched to a gene: 20. The CDR3 totals 17 residues. Per the germline V gene, CDR1 is SGHNT and CDR2 is YYREEE (reference sequence). The CDR3 region is CASTSGAGGFPPSEQYF. The CDR3 bases are TGTGCCAGCACCTCAGGGGCGGGAGGTTTCCCGCCAAGCGAGCAGTACTTC.

V is TRBV18 and J is TRBJ2-3, with D perhaps TRBD2 (5 bases). The V end lost 5 bases, the J end lost 0 bases, and 12 bases lay between the germline ends. Germline CDR1 reads KGHSH; CDR2 reads LQKENI. The CDR3 is 15 residues long. The DNA for the CDR3 is TGTGCCAGCTCAAGGGAGCTACCTAGCACAGATACGCAGTATTTT. Protein sequence: CASSRELPSTDTQYF.

The chain couples TRBV15 to TRBJ2-7; no clear D gene. The germline gives CDR1 LNHNV, CDR2 YYDKDF (reference sequence). The CDR3 totals 15 residues. V was trimmed by 0 bases and J by 0 bases, leaving 9 bases between them. CDR3 nucleotide sequence: TGTGCCACCAGCAGAGATGCCCAGAGCTCCTACGAGCAGTACTTC. Translation gives CATSRDAQSSYEQYF.

The chain uses TRBV28 and TRBJ1-5; D remains ambiguous. Trimming removed 1 base from V and 2 bases from J, with 18 bases in between. CDR1 is MDHEN and CDR2 is SYDVKM in the germline V gene. This CDR3 spans 18 amino acids. CDR3 residues: CASSLLKWSLGRNQPQHF. For the CDR3, the DNA is TGTGCCAGCAGTTTATTAAAATGGAGTTTGGGTCGCAATCAGCCCCAGCATTTT.